The 11 T cell receptor beta chains below come from one sample, sequenced in a study of beta chain features in type 1 diabetes. The authors reverse transcribed all of the isolated RNA, so sequencing captured expressed TCRB transcripts. TCRdb keeps only in-frame clones here, not all; method: immunoSEQ multiplex PCR. The table records 130,000 to 150,000 clones, about 12% of them present only once. Points from the study as a whole: Patients with Type 1 diabetes showed moderately but significantly shorter TCRB CDR3s in all four CD4+ subsets.

These TCRs are of unknown antigen specificity. Sequences were obtained from central memory CD4+ T cells from blood. The receptors were gathered from a man aged 18 to 35 with type 1 diabetes.

This clone came up many times. The V and J genes are TRBV25-1 and TRBJ2-3, with D unclear. Trimming removed 2 bases at V and 1 base at J, with 7 bases between. CDR1 and CDR2 from the germline V gene are MGHDK and SYGVNS. The CDR3 sequence is 14 residues long. CDR3 sequence (DNA): TGTGCCAGCAGTGAAGACGTGGGCACAGATACGCAGTATTTT. Translated: CASSEDVGTDTQYF.

Remarks on this clone: The sample carries other DNA sequences with the same CDR3. The V gene is TRBV11-2, the J gene TRBJ2-6; D perhaps matches TRBD2 (6 bases). V shed 3 bases and J shed 1 base, with 10 bases lying between them. Germline-derived CDR1 and CDR2 are SGHAT and FQNNGV. This CDR3 is built from 16 residues. DNA of the CDR3: TGTGCCAGCAGCTTGGAGGGCAGTTCTGGGGCCAACGTCCTGACTTTC. Residues: CASSLEGSSGANVLTF.

This clone showed up just a few times. V gene TRBV9 combines with J gene TRBJ2-2; D ambiguous. V lost 4 bases to trimming and J lost 5 bases, with 18 bases between them. There are 16 residues in the CDR3. Germline CDR1 and CDR2: SGDLS and YYNGEE. The CDR3 protein is CASSPHSPAETGELFF. The DNA of the CDR3 is TGTGCCAGCAGCCCTCATTCCCCTGCGGAGACCGGGGAGCTGTTTTTT.

This clone was seen only a few times. The V gene is TRBV7-2, the J gene TRBJ1-2; TRBD1 is a possible D gene (5 bases). Germline lookup yields CDR1 SGHTA and CDR2 FQGNSA. The CDR3 has 12 residues. V shed 2 bases and J shed 8 bases, with 9 bases lying between them. CDR3 residues: CASSLSGWGYTF. The CDR3 nucleotides read TGTGCCAGCAGCTTATCAGGGTGGGGCTACACCTTC.

The gene calls are TRBV6-1 and TRBJ2-7, with a possible D match to TRBD1 (7 bases). This CDR3 contains 15 residues. In germline, CDR1 is MNHNS, CDR2 SASEGT. Trimming cost V 8 bases and J 5 bases, with 22 bases left between them. DNA for the CDR3: TGTGCCAGCCGGGACAGAGTGGAGGAGGGAAACGAGCAGTACTTC. It encodes CASRDRVEEGNEQYF.

The sample holds a few counts of this clone. The rearrangement joins TRBV5-1 to TRBJ2-7; 9 positions match TRBD1. The J segment lost 10 bases and the V segment lost 4 bases, leaving 12 bases of the junction unmatched. CDR3 length: 14 amino acids. Germline CDR1 SGHRS, CDR2 YFSETQ. The CDR3: CASSPLASGQGQYF. The CDR3 DNA reads as TGCGCCAGCAGCCCTCTTGCCTCGGGACAGGGTCAGTACTTC.

This chain uses TRBV30 with TRBJ2-7; D not certain. Trimming pared 0 bases from V and 3 bases from J, leaving 12 bases between. The CDR3 contains 14 residues. CDR1 and CDR2 from the germline V gene are GTSNPN and SVGIG (reference sequence). CDR3 DNA sequence: TGTGCCTGGAGTGTAGGGCTAGGTCTCTACGAGCAGTACTTC. As protein: CAWSVGLGLYEQYF.

The chain is built from TRBV6-1 and TRBJ2-7; the match to TRBD1 covers 7 bases. This CDR3 is built from 15 residues. Per the germline V gene, CDR1 is MNHNS and CDR2 is SASEGT. J lost 2 bases, V lost 0 bases, and 4 bases had no gene match. The CDR3 reads CASSEAGQRTYEQYF. CDR3 sequence (DNA): TGTGCCAGCAGTGAAGCGGGACAGAGGACCTACGAGCAGTACTTC.

This clone has only a few counts. The V call is TRBV30, the J call TRBJ2-3, with D hard to call. This CDR3 is 11 amino acids long. CDR1 is GTSNPN and CDR2 is SVGIG in the germline V gene (reference sequence). With 3 bases removed from V and 4 bases from J, the gap between germline ends came to 5 bases. CDR3 sequence reads: CAWRRSDTQYF. The DNA of the CDR3 is TGTGCCTGGAGGAGGTCAGATACGCAGTATTTT. Combining the CDR3 with reference TRBV30 and TRBJ2-3 gives the whole variable domain SQTIHQWPATLVQPVGSPLSLECTVEGTSNPNLYWYRQAAGRGLQLLFYSVGIGQISSEVPQNLSASRPQDRQFILSSKKLLLSDSGFYLCAWRRSDTQYFGPGTRLTVL.

This clone was seen more than once but under ten times. The CDR3 DNA reads TGCAGCGTTGAAGATCGTTGGGGGTCGGATGGCTACACCTTC. Amino acids: CSVEDRWGSDGYTF. J is TRBJ1-2 and V is TRBV29-1, with a possible D match to TRBD1 (5 bases). The CDR3 is 14 amino acids. Germline values: CDR1 SQVTM, CDR2 ANQGSEA. The V and J ends lost 0 bases and 6 bases respectively, with 14 bases between them.

This chain uses TRBV5-1 with TRBJ2-7; weak D call: TRBD2 (6 bases). This CDR3 has 16 residues. Per germline, CDR1 SGHRS and CDR2 YFSETQ. V was pared by 2 bases and J by 0 bases, with 15 bases between. CDR3 protein: CASSFGGQGFSYEQYF. Here the CDR3 DNA reads TGCGCCAGCAGCTTCGGAGGGCAGGGATTCTCCTACGAGCAGTACTTC.